These T cell receptor beta chains were read from a single sample in a study of siplizumab effects on memory and regulatory T cells. The protocol was immunoSEQ multiplex PCR, while the TCRdb copy is restricted to in-frame clones and leaves out a portion. The sample has 95,000 to 100,000 clones, approximately 91% seen once. The sample was non-Treg CD4+ T cells sorted from blood. The receptors here all came from a human donor in good health. Each CDR3 is given with its conserved first and last residue. Clone size appears in some rows only: once, few, many, or a class for an expanded clone.

CDR3aa: CATSKTSGSFHEQFF; v_gene: TRBV15; j_gene: TRBJ2-1; abundance: -
CDR3aa: CASSERGGTGANVLTF; v_gene: TRBV6-1; j_gene: TRBJ2-6; abundance: once
CDR3aa: CASSDGTRNTDTQYF; v_gene: TRBV6-4; j_gene: TRBJ2-3; abundance: -
CDR3aa: CASSAPQGGIQYF; v_gene: TRBV9; j_gene: TRBJ2-4; abundance: -
CDR3aa: CASSLDFYGYTF; v_gene: TRBV7-9; j_gene: TRBJ1-2; abundance: -
CDR3aa: CASSKSDGSGTDTQYF; v_gene: TRBV11-3; j_gene: TRBJ2-3; abundance: -
CDR3aa: CASSYSRGYGYTF; v_gene: TRBV6-5; j_gene: TRBJ1-2; abundance: few
CDR3aa: CASSLTGGSRLLFF; v_gene: TRBV7-2; j_gene: TRBJ1-4; abundance: few
CDR3aa: CASSETAFDYGYTF; v_gene: TRBV6-1; j_gene: TRBJ1-2; abundance: -
CDR3aa: CSARTALGAFF; v_gene: TRBV20-1; j_gene: TRBJ1-1; abundance: -
CDR3aa: CASSERGGSYGYTF; v_gene: TRBV5-1; j_gene: TRBJ1-2; abundance: -
CDR3aa: CASSIRENQPQHF; v_gene: TRBV19; j_gene: TRBJ1-5; abundance: few
CDR3aa: CASSLGEGTDTQYF; v_gene: TRBV5-4; j_gene: TRBJ2-3; abundance: -
CDR3aa: CASSSRRDSPQYF; v_gene: TRBV5-6; j_gene: TRBJ2-7; abundance: -
CDR3aa: CASRTTIQGYTF; v_gene: TRBV5-8; j_gene: TRBJ1-2; abundance: -
CDR3aa: CASSQRGPTNEKLFF; v_gene: TRBV11-2; j_gene: TRBJ1-4; abundance: -
CDR3aa: CASASSGHQGGNIQYF; v_gene: TRBV2; j_gene: TRBJ2-4; abundance: -
CDR3aa: CASSLNRDSWEAFF; v_gene: TRBV7-8; j_gene: TRBJ1-1; abundance: once
CDR3aa: CASMRREGGEQYF; v_gene: TRBV6-6; j_gene: TRBJ2-7; abundance: -
CDR3aa: CASSQFGPLGTQYF; v_gene: TRBV4-1; j_gene: TRBJ2-5; abundance: -
CDR3aa: CASTPERMNTEAFF; v_gene: TRBV7-9; j_gene: TRBJ1-1; abundance: few
CDR3aa: CASLRRGTNYGYTF; v_gene: TRBV6-1; j_gene: TRBJ1-2; abundance: once
CDR3aa: CASNDMNHEQYF; v_gene: TRBV6-7; j_gene: TRBJ2-7; abundance: -
CDR3aa: CSGGSSYNEQFF; v_gene: TRBV29-1; j_gene: TRBJ2-1; abundance: -
CDR3aa: CASSLGTSRRSEKLFF; v_gene: TRBV5-8; j_gene: TRBJ1-4; abundance: -
CDR3aa: CASSSRTSGSPDTQYF; v_gene: TRBV19; j_gene: TRBJ2-3; abundance: -
CDR3aa: CASSLGTETQETQYF; v_gene: TRBV28; j_gene: TRBJ2-5; abundance: -
CDR3aa: CASSVQGYEQYF; v_gene: TRBV7-2; j_gene: -; abundance: -
CDR3aa: CAISELQGLRTGELFF; v_gene: TRBV10-3; j_gene: TRBJ2-2; abundance: -
CDR3aa: CASSRTGNTEAFF; v_gene: TRBV6-4; j_gene: TRBJ1-1; abundance: -